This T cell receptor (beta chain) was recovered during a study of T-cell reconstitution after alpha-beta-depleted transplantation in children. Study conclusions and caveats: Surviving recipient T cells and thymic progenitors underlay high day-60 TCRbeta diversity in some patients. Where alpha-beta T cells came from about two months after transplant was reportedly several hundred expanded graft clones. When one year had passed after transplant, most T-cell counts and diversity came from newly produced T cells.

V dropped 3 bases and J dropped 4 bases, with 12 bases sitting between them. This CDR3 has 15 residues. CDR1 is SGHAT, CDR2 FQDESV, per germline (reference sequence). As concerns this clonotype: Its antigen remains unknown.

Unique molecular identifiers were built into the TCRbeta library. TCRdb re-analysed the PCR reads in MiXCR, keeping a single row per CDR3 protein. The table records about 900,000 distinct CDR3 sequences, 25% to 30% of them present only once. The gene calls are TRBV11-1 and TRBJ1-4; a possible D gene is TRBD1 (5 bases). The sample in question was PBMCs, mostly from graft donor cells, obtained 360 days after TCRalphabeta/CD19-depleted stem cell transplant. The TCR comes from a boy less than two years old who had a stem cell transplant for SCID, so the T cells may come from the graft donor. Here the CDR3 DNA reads TGTGCCAGCAGCTTCTCGGGACTTCTTAATGAAAAACTGTTTTTT. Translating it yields CASSFSGLLNEKLFF.